The 7 T cell receptor beta chains in this list originate from one sample, sequenced in a study of cytomegalovirus exposure and HLA in healthy donors. 13 Jbeta primers and 60 Vbeta primers were used for the PCR. Some clones are missing from TCRdb's copy, which holds only in-frame ones; the method was immunoSEQ multiplex PCR. The profile shows 100,000 or so clones, 75% to 90% of them singletons. The sequencing input was PBMCs. These receptors were obtained from a man aged 25 to 45 in good health and CMV-seropositive.

This clone was picked up one time. This rearrangement joins TRBV19 to TRBJ2-7; 11 positions match TRBD1. V shed 6 bases and J 2 bases; nucleotides not matched to a gene: 0. CDR1 is LNHDA, CDR2 SQIVND, per germline (reference sequence). The CDR3 is made up of 13 amino acids. This chain's CDR3 is CASRGQGAYEQYF. CDR3 sequence (DNA): TGTGCCAGTAGGGGACAGGGGGCCTACGAGCAGTACTTC. The full variable domain, with the rest looked up from reference TRBV19 and TRBJ2-7, is DGGITQSPKYLFRKEGQNVTLSCEQNLNHDAMYWYRQDPGQGLRLIYYSQIVNDFQKGDIAEGYSVSREKKESFPLTVTSAQKNPTAFYLCASRGQGAYEQYFGPGTRLTVT.

This chain uses TRBV7-2 with TRBJ1-5; 9 bases are shared with TRBD1. J lost 5 bases, V lost 3 bases, and 2 bases had no gene match. CDR1 and CDR2 from the germline V gene are SGHTA and FQGNSA. CDR3 size: 14 residues. The CDR3 sequence is CASSFWTGDQPQHF. The CDR3 DNA reads TGTGCCAGCAGCTTTTGGACAGGGGATCAGCCCCAGCATTTT.

The gene calls are TRBV19 and TRBJ1-5, with 9 bases aligning to TRBD1. Unmatched junction bases numbered 4, after V lost 10 bases and J lost 3 bases. This CDR3 comprises 13 residues. The germline V gene has CDR1 LNHDA and CDR2 SQIVND (reference sequence). The chain's CDR3 is CAIGTGFNQPQHF. In DNA form, the CDR3 reads TGTGCCATCGGGACAGGGTTCAATCAGCCCCAGCATTTT.

This sequence joins TRBV19 and TRBJ1-2, with D unresolved. CDR1 LNHDA and CDR2 SQIVND come from the germline V gene (reference sequence). V was trimmed by 9 bases and J by 7 bases, leaving 15 bases between them. There are 12 residues in the CDR3. CDR3 DNA: TGTGCCAGCCATGCAACGGGGTCTGGCTACACCTTC. This translates into CASHATGSGYTF.

The rearrangement links TRBV7-8 to TRBJ1-6, with TRBD1 matching 7 bases. V was pared by 5 bases and J by 10 bases, with 11 bases of the junction left unmatched. Germline lookup yields CDR1 SGHVS and CDR2 FQNEAQ. This CDR3 has 15 residues. CDR3 sequence: CASSQMTGTGSPLHF. For the CDR3, the DNA is TGTGCCAGCAGCCAAATGACAGGGACCGGGTCACCCCTCCACTTT.

The table lists this clone with a few counts. J is TRBJ2-3 and V is TRBV10-3; TRBD1 matches at 10 bases. The trim removed 8 bases at V and 4 bases at J, leaving 6 bases unmatched. Per germline, CDR1 ENHRY and CDR2 SYGVKD. The CDR3 totals 14 residues. DNA of the CDR3: TGTGCCATCGGACAGGGGGTGCCCCCAGATACGCAGTATTTT. It yields the protein CAIGQGVPPDTQYF.

This clone is a singleton in its sample. The chain carries TRBV28 and TRBJ2-7; weak D call: TRBD1 (6 bases). Germline V gene lookup returns CDR1 MDHEN and CDR2 SYDVKM. Trimming cost V 1 base and J 0 bases, with 13 bases left between them. The CDR3 spans 16 residues. CDR3: CASSLSNRVISYEQYF. CDR3 sequence (DNA): TGTGCCAGCAGTTTATCGAACAGGGTAATCTCCTACGAGCAGTACTTC.